This T cell receptor (beta chain) was recovered during a study of blood T cells in healthy people across ages. CDR1 and CDR2 from the germline V gene are SGHRS and YFSETQ. Trimming removed 5 bases from V and 3 bases from J, with 8 bases in between. The CDR3 extends over 12 amino acids. It was with a sample-barcoded 5' primer and a J-beta primer mix that a second PCR of roughly 7 to 12 cycles was run. TCRdb used MiXCR to reprocess the 5' RACE reads, holding one entry per CDR3 protein. The table records under 1,100,000 distinct CDR3 sequences, roughly a quarter of them present only once. This sample was also put to use in a study of T cells of mothers and their children.

The sequence was obtained from a girl aged 2 to 9 in good health. Sequenced material: blood. V gene TRBV5-1 combines with J gene TRBJ1-2; D is perhaps TRBD1 (5 bases). CDR3 in DNA: TGCGCCAGCAGAAGGGACGACTATGGCTACACCTTC. This sequence encodes CASRRDDYGYTF.